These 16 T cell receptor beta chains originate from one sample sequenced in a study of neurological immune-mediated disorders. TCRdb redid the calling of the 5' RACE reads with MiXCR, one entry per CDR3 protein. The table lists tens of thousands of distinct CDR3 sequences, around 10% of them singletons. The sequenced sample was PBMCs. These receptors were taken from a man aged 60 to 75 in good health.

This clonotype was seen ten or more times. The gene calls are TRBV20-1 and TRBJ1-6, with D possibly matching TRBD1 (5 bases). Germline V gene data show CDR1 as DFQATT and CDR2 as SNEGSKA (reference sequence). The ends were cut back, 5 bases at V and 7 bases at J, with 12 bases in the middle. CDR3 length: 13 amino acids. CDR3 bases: TGCAGTGCTCCGGACACTGCCAATTCACCCCTCCACTTT. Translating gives CSAPDTANSPLHF.

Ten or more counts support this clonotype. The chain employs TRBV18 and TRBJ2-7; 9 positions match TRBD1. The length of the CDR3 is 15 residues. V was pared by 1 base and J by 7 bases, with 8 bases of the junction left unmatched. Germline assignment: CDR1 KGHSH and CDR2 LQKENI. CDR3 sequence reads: CASSPQVQGAQEQYF. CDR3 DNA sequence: TGTGCCAGCTCACCACAGGTACAGGGGGCGCAAGAGCAGTACTTC.

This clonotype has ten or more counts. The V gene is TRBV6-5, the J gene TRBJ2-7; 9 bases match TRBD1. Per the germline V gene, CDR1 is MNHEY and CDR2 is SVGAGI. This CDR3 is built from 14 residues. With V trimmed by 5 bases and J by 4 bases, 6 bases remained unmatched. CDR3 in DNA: TGTGCCAGCAGTCGGGACAGGGCGACTTACGAGCAGTACTTC. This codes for CASSRDRATYEQYF.

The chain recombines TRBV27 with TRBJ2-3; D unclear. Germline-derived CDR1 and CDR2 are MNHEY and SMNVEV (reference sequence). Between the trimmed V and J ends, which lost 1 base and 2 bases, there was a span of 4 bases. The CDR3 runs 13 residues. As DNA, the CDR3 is TGTGCCAGCAGTTTATGGGCCACAGATACGCAGTATTTT. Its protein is CASSLWATDTQYF.

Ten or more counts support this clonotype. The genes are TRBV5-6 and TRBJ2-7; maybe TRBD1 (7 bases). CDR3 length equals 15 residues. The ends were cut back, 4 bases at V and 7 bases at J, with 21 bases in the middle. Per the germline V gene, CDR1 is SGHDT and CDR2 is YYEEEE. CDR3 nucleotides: TGTGCCAGCAGCAAGCAGGCAGGGGGGCTAAAAGAGCAGTACTTC. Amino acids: CASSKQAGGLKEQYF.

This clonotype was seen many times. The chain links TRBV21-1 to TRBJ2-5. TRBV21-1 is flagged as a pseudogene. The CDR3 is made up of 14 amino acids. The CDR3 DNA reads TGTGCCAGCAGCAAACTCCGGATACAAGAGACCCAGTACTTC. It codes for CASSKLRIQETQYF.

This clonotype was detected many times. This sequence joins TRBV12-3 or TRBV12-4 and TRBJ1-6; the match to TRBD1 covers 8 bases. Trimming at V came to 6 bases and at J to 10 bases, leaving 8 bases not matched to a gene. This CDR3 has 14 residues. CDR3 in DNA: TGTGCCAGCAGACGTGGACAGGGAAACTCACCCCTCCACTTT. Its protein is CASRRGQGNSPLHF.

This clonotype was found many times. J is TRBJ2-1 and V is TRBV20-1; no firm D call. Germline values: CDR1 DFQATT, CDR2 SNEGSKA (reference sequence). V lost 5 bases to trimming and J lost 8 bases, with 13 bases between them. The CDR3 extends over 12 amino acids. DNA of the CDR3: TGCAGTGCTGCGCAGAACGGTGATGAGCAGTTCTTC. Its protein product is CSAAQNGDEQFF.

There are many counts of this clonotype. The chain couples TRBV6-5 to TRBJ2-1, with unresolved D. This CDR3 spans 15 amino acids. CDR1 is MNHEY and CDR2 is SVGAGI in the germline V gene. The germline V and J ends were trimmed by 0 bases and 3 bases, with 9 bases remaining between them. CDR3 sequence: CASSYSSSFYNEQFF. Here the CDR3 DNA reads TGTGCCAGCAGTTACTCGTCGAGTTTCTACAATGAGCAGTTCTTC.

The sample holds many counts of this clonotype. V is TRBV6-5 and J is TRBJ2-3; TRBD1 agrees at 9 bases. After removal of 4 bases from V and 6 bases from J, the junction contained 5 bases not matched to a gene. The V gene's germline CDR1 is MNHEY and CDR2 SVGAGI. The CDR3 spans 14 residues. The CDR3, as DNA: TGTGCCAGCAGTTGGGGACAGGGCTTGGATACGCAGTATTTT. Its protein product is CASSWGQGLDTQYF.

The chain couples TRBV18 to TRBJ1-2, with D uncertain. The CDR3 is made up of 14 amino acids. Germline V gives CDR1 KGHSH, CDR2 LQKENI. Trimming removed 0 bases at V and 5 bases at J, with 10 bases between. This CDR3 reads CASSPPSLLYGYTF. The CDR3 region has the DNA TGTGCCAGCTCACCACCAAGCCTACTATATGGCTACACCTTC. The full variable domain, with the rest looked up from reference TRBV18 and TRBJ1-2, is NAGVMQNPRHLVRRRGQEARLRCSPMKGHSHVYWYRQLPEEGLKFMVYLQKENIIDESGMPKERFSAEFPKEGPSILRIQQVVRGDSAAYFCASSPPSLLYGYTFGSGTRLTVV.

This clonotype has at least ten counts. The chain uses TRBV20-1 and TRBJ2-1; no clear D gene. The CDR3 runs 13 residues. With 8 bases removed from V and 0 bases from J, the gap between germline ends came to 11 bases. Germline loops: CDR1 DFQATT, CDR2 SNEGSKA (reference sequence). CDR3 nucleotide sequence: TGCAGTTCGGAGCCGAGCTCCTACAATGAGCAGTTCTTC. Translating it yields CSSEPSSYNEQFF.

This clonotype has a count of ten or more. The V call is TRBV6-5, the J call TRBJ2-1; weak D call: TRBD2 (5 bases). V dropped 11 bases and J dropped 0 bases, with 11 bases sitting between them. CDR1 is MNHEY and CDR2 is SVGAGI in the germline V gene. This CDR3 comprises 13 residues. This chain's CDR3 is CASRRVSYNEQFF. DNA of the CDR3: TGTGCCTCCAGGCGGGTCTCCTACAATGAGCAGTTCTTC.

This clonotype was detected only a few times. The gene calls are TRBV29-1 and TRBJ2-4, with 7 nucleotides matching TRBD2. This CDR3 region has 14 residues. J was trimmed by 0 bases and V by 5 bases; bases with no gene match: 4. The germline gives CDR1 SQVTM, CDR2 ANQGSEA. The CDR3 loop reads CSVYPGGAKNIQYF. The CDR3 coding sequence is TGCAGCGTTTATCCGGGGGGAGCCAAAAACATTCAGTACTTC. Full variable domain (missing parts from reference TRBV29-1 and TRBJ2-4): SAVISQKPSRDICQRGTSLTIQCQVDSQVTMMFWYRQQPGQSLTLIATANQGSEATYESGFVIDKFPISRPNLTFSTLTVSNMSPEDSSIYLCSVYPGGAKNIQYFGAGTRLSVL.

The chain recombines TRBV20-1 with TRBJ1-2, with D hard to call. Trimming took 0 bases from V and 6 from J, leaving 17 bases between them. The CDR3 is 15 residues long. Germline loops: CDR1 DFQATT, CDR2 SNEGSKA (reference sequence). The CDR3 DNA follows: TGCAGTGCTAGAGATCGAGTGGGGTGCGCGGATGGCTACACCTTC. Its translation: CSARDRVGCADGYTF.

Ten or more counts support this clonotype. CDR3 nucleotides: TGTGCCAGCAGCTTAAACGGGAGGGGCTACGAGCAGTACTTC. Amino acid sequence: CASSLNGRGYEQYF. The rearrangement joins TRBV7-2 to TRBJ2-7; 8 positions match TRBD2. Trimming removed 2 bases from V and 3 bases from J; junction bases left unmatched: 3. The CDR3 has 14 amino acids. Germline CDR1 reads SGHTA; CDR2 reads FQGNSA.